This T cell receptor (beta chain) was sequenced in a study of blood T cell repertoires in COVID-19. Study details: Samples taken during acute and convalescent COVID-19 were collected in the United States, Italy and Spain. From T cells, B-cell-depleted T cells, or PBMCs came the material, which was cDNA or gDNA.

The repertoire was sequenced with immunoSEQ multiplex PCR; TCRdb's copy has only in-frame clones and lacks some. The table includes about 130,000 clones, around nine tenths detected once. This clonotype was sampled from a woman over 75 with acute or convalescent COVID-19. What was sequenced was peripheral blood.

CDR3 amino acids: CASSLEQGFNSPLHF. DNA for the CDR3: TGCGCCAGCAGCCTGGAACAGGGGTTCAATTCACCCCTCCACTTT. This chain joins TRBV5-1 and TRBJ1-6; 7 nucleotides match TRBD1. The CDR3 loop spans 15 amino acids. CDR1 and CDR2 (germline): SGHRS, YFSETQ. The J segment lost 7 bases and the V segment lost 4 bases, leaving 8 bases of the junction unmatched.